Sequencing of this T cell receptor (beta chain) was carried out in a study of blood T cell repertoires in COVID-19. The study drew participants aged roughly 18 to 95 years from about two dozen US areas. Each recovered donor of Cohort 3 presented with two negative PCRs, clearance, or symptom resolution. The CDR3 totals 13 residues. Losses at the gene ends were 1 base for V and 6 bases for J; bases not matched to a gene: 0. Per the germline V gene, CDR1 is SGHTA and CDR2 is FQGNSA. In the authors' methods: For nucleated cells, counts were estimated from reference gene primer amplification. Repertoires were generated with immunoSEQ multiplex PCR, while TCRdb's copy carries only in-frame clones and drops some. V and J calls and clone size are as listed in that table; D and trimming were resolved from the DNA. In the table there are fewer than 600,000 clones, around nine tenths of which are singletons.

This receptor was identified in a woman between 40 and 55 years old who had recovered from COVID-19. The specimen was PBMCs or T cells enriched from blood (not recorded which). This sequence joins TRBV7-2 and TRBJ2-3; the match to TRBD2 covers 8 bases. In nucleotides, the CDR3 is TGTGCCAGCAGCTTAGAGCGGGGGGATACGCAGTATTTT. The encoded protein is CASSLERGDTQYF.